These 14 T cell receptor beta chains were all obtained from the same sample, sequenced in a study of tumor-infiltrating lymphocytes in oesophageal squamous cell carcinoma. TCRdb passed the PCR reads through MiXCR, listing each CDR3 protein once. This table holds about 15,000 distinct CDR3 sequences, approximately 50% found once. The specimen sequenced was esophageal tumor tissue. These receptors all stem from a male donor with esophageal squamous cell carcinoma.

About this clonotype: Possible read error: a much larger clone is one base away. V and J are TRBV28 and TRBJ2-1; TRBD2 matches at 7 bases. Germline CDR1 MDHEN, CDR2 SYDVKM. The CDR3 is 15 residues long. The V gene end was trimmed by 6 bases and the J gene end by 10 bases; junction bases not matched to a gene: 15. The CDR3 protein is CASRNSGLQGYEQFF. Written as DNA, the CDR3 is TGTGCCAGCAGAAATAGCGGGCTACAAGGCTACGAGCAGTTCTTC. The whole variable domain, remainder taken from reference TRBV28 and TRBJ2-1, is DVKVTQSSRYLVKRTGEKVFLECVQDMDHENMFWYRQDPGLGLRLIYFSYDVKMKEKGDIPEGYSVSREKKERFSLILESASTNQTSMYLCASRNSGLQGYEQFFGPGTRLTVL.

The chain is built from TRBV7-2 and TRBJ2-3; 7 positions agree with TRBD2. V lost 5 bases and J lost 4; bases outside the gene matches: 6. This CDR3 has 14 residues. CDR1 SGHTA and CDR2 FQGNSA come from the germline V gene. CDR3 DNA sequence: TGTGCCAGCAGCCCAGGACTAGGCCCAGATACGCAGTATTTT. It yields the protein CASSPGLGPDTQYF. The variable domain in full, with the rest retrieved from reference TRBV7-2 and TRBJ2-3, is GAGVSQSPSNKVTEKGKDVELRCDPISGHTALYWYRQSLGQGLEFLIYFQGNSAPDKSGLPSDRFSAERTGGSVSTLTIQRTQQEDSAVYLCASSPGLGPDTQYFGPGTRLTVL.

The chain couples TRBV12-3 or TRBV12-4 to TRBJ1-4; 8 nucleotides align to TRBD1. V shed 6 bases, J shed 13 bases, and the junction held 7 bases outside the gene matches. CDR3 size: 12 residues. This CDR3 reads CASSRDRGGLFF. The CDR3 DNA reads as TGTGCCAGCAGCCGCGACAGGGGAGGACTGTTTTTT.

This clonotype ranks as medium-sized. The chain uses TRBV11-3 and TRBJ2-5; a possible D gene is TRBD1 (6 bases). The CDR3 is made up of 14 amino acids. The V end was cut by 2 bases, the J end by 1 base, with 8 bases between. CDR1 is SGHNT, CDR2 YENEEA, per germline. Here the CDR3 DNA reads TGTGCCAGCAGCTTATCGGACAGCCAAGAGACCCAGTACTTC. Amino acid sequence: CASSLSDSQETQYF.

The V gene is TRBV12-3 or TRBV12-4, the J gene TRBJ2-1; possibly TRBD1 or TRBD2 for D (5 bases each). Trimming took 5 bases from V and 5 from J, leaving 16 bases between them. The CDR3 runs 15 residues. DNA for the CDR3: TGTGCCAGCAGTGCCACTAGTGGGGGACACAATGAGCAGTTCTTC. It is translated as CASSATSGGHNEQFF.

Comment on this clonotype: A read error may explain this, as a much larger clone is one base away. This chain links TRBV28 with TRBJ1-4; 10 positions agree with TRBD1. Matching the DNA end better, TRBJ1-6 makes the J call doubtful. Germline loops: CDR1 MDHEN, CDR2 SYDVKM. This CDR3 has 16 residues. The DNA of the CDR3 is TGTGCCAGCAGAGTAGGGACAGGGGCGTCTATCTCACCCCTCCACTTT. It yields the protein CASRVGTGASISPLHF.

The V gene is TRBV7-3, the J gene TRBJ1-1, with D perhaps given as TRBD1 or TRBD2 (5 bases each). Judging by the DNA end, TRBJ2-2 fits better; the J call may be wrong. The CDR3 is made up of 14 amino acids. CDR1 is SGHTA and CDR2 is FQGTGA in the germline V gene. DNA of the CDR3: TGTGCCAGCAGCGAGGGGTTCCACACCGGGGAGCTGTTTTTT. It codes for CASSEGFHTGELFF.

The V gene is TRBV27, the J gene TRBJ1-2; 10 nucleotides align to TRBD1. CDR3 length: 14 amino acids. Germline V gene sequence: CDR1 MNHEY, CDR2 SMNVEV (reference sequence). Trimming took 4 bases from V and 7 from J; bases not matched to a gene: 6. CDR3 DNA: TGTGCCAGCAGTTCCGGGACAGGGGCGGGTGGCTACACCTTC. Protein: CASSSGTGAGGYTF.

The CDR3 nucleotides are TGTGCCAGCAGCCCCAAGGATCGTGGCACCTTCACTCGAGAGACCCAGTACTTC. This encodes CASSPKDRGTFTRETQYF. This sequence joins TRBV7-2 and TRBJ2-7; D ambiguous. The end of the DNA aligns better with TRBJ2-5, so the J call may be wrong. Germline CDR1 SGHTA, CDR2 FQGNSA. The CDR3 consists of 18 residues.

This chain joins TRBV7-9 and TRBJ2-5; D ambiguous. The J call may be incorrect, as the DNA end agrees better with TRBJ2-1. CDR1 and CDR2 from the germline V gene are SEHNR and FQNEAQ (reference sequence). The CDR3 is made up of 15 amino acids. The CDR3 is CASSLASVGYNEQFF. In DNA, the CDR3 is TGTGCCAGCAGCTTAGCTAGTGTTGGGTACAATGAGCAGTTCTTC.

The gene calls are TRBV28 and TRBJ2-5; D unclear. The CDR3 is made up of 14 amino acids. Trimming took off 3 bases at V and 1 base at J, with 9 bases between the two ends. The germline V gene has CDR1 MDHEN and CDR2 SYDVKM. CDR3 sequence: CASSFLGFQETQYF. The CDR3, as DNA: TGTGCCAGCAGTTTCCTGGGGTTCCAAGAGACCCAGTACTTC.

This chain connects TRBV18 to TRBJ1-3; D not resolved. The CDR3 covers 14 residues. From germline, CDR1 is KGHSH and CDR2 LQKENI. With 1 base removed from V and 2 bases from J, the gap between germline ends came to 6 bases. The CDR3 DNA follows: TGTGCCAGCTCACCACAGGGAACTGGAAACACCATATATTTT. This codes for CASSPQGTGNTIYF.

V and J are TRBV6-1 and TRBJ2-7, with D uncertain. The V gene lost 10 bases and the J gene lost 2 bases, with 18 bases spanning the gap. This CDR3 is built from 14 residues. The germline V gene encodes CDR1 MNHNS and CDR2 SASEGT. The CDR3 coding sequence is TGTGCCATCTCGCGGACCAGAGAGACCTACGAGCAGTACTTC. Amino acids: CAISRTRETYEQYF.

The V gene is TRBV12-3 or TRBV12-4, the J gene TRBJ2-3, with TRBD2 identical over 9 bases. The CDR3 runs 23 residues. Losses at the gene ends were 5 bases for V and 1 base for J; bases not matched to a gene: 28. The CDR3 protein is CASSHPGQNLYGGRAGGTDTQYF. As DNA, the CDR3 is TGTGCCAGCAGTCATCCGGGACAGAATCTATATGGCGGGAGGGCCGGAGGCACAGATACGCAGTATTTT.